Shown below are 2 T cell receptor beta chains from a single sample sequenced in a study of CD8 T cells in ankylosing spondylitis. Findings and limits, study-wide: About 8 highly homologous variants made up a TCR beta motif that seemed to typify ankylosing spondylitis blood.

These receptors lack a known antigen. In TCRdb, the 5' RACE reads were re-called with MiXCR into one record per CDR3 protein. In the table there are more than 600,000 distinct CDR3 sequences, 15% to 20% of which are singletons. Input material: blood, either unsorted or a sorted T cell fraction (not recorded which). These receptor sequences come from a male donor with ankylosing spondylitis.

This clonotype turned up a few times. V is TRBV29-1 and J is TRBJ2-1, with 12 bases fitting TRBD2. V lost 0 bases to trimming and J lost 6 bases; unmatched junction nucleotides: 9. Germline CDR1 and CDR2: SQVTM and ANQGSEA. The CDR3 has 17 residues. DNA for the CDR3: TGCAGCGTTGAAGATCCGGCTAGCGGGAGGGGGGCCAATGAGCAGTTCTTC. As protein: CSVEDPASGRGANEQFF.

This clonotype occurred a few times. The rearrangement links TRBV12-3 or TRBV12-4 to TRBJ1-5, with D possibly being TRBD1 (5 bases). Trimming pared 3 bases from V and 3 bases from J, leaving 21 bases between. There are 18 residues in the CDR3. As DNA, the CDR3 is TGTGCCAGCAGTTTTTTGGGACTCCTTCCCCCCCTCAATCAGCCCCAGCATTTT. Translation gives CASSFLGLLPPLNQPQHF.